A selection of T cell receptor beta chains follows, all from one sample in a study of CD8 T cells in ankylosing spondylitis. TCRdb itself ran the 5' RACE reads through MiXCR, one entry per CDR3 protein. The data show about 130,000 distinct CDR3 sequences, about 6.4% seen once. Sequenced: blood, either unsorted or a sorted T cell fraction (not recorded which). The receptors shown here come from a male donor with ankylosing spondylitis or in good health (not recorded which). Each CDR3 is given with its conserved first and last residue. D genes are given only for firm matches. Size is stated as once, few or many counts, or a class when the clone is expanded.

>TRBV7-2|NA|many|TRBJ1-4|13
CASSPRLEAKLFF
TGTGCCAGCAGTCCTAGGCTAGAGGCAAAACTGTTTTTT
>TRBV5-1|NA|many|TRBJ2-3|13
CASSLAYTDTQYF
TGCGCCAGCAGCTTGGCCTACACAGATACGCAGTATTTT
>TRBV7-9|NA|many|TRBJ2-5|12
CASSLAGGTQYF
TGTGCCAGCAGCTTAGCTGGTGGGACCCAGTACTTC
>TRBV20-1|TRBD1|many|TRBJ1-1|13
CSATDRANTEAFF
TGCAGTGCTACGGACAGGGCGAACACTGAAGCTTTCTTT
>TRBV6-4|NA|many|TRBJ2-7|14
CAIRTSRSPYEQYF
TGTGCCATTCGGACATCCCGCAGCCCCTACGAGCAGTACTTC
>TRBV20-1|TRBD1|medium-sized|TRBJ2-7|16
CSARDMETGGDYEQYF
TGCAGTGCTAGAGATATGGAGACAGGGGGCGATTACGAGCAGTACTTC
>TRBV20-1|NA|many|TRBJ2-3|14
CSARGRDSTDTQYF
TGCAGTGCTAGAGGCCGGGACTCCACAGATACGCAGTATTTT
>TRBV30|NA|many|TRBJ1-2|10
CAWSQESYTF
TGTGCCTGGAGTCAAGAGAGCTACACCTTC
>TRBV11-2|NA|many|TRBJ2-3|15
CASSTDYGTLNTQYF
TGTGCCAGCAGCACCGACTATGGGACGTTGAATACGCAGTATTTT
>TRBV11-2|NA|many|TRBJ2-1|17
CASSWSPFGSSYNEQFF
TGTGCCAGCAGCTGGAGTCCCTTTGGCAGCTCCTACAATGAGCAGTTCTTC
>TRBV20-1|NA|many|TRBJ2-7|12
CSAWDHPNEQYF
TGCAGTGCTTGGGACCATCCTAACGAGCAGTACTTC
>TRBV20-1|TRBD1|many|TRBJ2-3|13
CSAMGQGSDTQYF
TGCAGTGCTATGGGACAGGGGTCAGATACGCAGTATTTT
>TRBV30|TRBD1|many|TRBJ1-2|12
CAWSRQGGGYTF
TGTGCCTGGAGCCGCCAGGGGGGAGGCTACACCTTC
>TRBV25-1|NA|many|TRBJ2-7|16
CASSERGGRGGYEQYF
TGTGCCAGCAGTGAACGTGGGGGGCGAGGGGGCTACGAGCAGTACTTC
>TRBV12-3/TRBV12-4|NA|many|TRBJ2-5|13
CASRVIDLETQYF
TGTGCCAGCAGAGTTATCGACTTGGAGACCCAGTACTTC
>TRBV5-1|TRBD1|many|TRBJ2-7|19
CASSLALGQGTSTTYEQYF
TGCGCCAGCAGCTTGGCCTTAGGACAGGGGACGTCAACAACCTACGAGCAGTACTTC
>TRBV29-1|NA|many|TRBJ1-2|15
CSVGIPGIPNYGYTF
TGCAGCGTTGGCATCCCAGGGATTCCTAACTATGGCTACACCTTC